This T cell receptor beta chain was obtained from a study of T cell responses to AZD1222 COVID-19 vaccine. Study-wide results and caveats: Among the donors, most were white British and more were female, and clonal diversity was possibly underestimated. Reports indicate that nearly half of spike-specific TCRs are directed at unmutated variant regions. Repertoires were obtained solely post-peak T cell response.

V dropped 4 bases and J dropped 4; count of bases not matched to a gene: 3. The CDR3 is 15 amino acids. Germline V gene data show CDR1 as SGDLS and CDR2 as YYNGEE. Note on this clone: The antigen is not known.

Clones were sequenced by immunoSEQ multiplex PCR, and TCRdb holds only the in-frame ones, with some missing. The data show around 120,000 clones, about 90% seen once. This clonotype was obtained from an adult in good health. Sequenced here: peripheral blood, sampled on day 0 of AZD1222 vaccination. J is TRBJ2-5 and V is TRBV9, with 14 bases lining up with TRBD2. CDR3 sequence: CASSHGLAGGETQYF. CDR3 nucleotides: TGTGCCAGCAGCCACGGACTAGCGGGAGGAGAGACCCAGTACTTC.